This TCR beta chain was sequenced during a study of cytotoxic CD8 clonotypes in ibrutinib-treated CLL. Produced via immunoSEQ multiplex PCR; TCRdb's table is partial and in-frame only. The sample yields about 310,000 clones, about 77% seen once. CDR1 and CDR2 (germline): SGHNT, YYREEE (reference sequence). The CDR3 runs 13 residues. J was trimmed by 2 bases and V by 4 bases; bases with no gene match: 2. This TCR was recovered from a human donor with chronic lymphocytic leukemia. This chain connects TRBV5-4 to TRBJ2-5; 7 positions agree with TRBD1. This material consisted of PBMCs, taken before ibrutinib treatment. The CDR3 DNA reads TGTGCCAGCAGCACGGGACAGCAAGAGACCCAGTACTTC. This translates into CASSTGQQETQYF. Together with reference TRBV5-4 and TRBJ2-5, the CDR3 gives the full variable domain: ETGVTQSPTHLIKTRGQQVTLRCSSQSGHNTVSWYQQALGQGPQFIFQYYREEENGRGNFPPRFSGLQFPNYSSELNVNALELDDSALYLCASSTGQQETQYFGPGTRLLVL.